This T cell receptor (beta chain) is drawn from a study of Ad26.COV2.S vaccination and SARS-CoV-2 variants. Indicated treatment: roughly 18 received Ad26.COV2.S at low or high dose, single or two shots; about 5 received placebo; per-sample allocation not given. Specimens were obtained on day 63 following the first vaccine or placebo injection. Clones were sequenced by immunoSEQ multiplex PCR, and TCRdb holds only the in-frame ones, with some missing. The data contain approximately 280,000 clones, over 75% of them seen just once; the ten biggest clones take up under 4%. A remark on this clone: Its antigen is currently unknown.

Germline assignment: CDR1 SGHRS and CDR2 YFSETQ. This CDR3 is built from 15 residues. With 0 bases clipped from V and 8 bases from J, the junction kept 7 bases outside the gene matches. Whole-study results and caveats: Vaccinated and placebo-treated recipients had similar non-spike TCR breadth.

V usage is TRBV5-1 and J usage is TRBJ1-4, with 7 nucleotides matching TRBD1. The source of this sequence is a person between 18 and 65 years old who received the Ad26.COV2.S COVID-19 vaccine or a placebo. The material was peripheral blood, obtained in a trial of Ad26.COV2.S vaccine versus placebo. The CDR3 sequence is CASSLVQGKDEKLFF. Here the CDR3 DNA reads TGCGCCAGCAGCTTGGTACAGGGGAAGGACGAAAAACTGTTTTTT.